A selection of T cell receptor beta chains follows, all from one sample in a study of blood T cell repertoires in COVID-19. Generated by immunoSEQ multiplex PCR, the TCRdb table keeps only in-frame clones and is missing some. The sample consists of about 250,000 clones, under 90% of them appearing once. Input material: PBMCs or T cells enriched from blood (not recorded which). The origin of the receptors is a man aged 40-49 years who had recovered from COVID-19. Each CDR3 is given with its conserved first and last residue. The order of the fields is clone size, J gene, D gene, V gene, CDR3 DNA, CDR3 protein. A D gene is named only where the DNA matches it firmly. Size tells how often a clone was seen (once, few, many) or the class of an expanded clone, and some rows leave it out.

size: .; J: TRBJ2-7; D: TRBD2; V: TRBV5-4; DNA: TGTGCCAGCAGCCTTCGAGCGGGAGCCCGCGAGCAGTACTTC; CDR3: CASSLRAGAREQYF
size: .; J: TRBJ2-1; D: TRBD2; V: TRBV5-4; DNA: TGTGCCATACATAGCGGGGGATACAATGAGCAGTTCTTC; CDR3: CAIHSGGYNEQFF
size: .; J: TRBJ2-5; D: .; V: TRBV5-1; DNA: TGCGCCAGCAGCTTGGGGCCAGGTGGGACCCAGTACTTC; CDR3: CASSLGPGGTQYF
size: .; J: TRBJ1-6; D: .; V: TRBV27; DNA: TGTGCCAGCAGCTCTCCCAGTTCACCCCTCCACTTT; CDR3: CASSSPSSPLHF
size: .; J: TRBJ1-4; D: .; V: TRBV5-4; DNA: TGTGCCAGCAGCCTTGGACAGTATGCAACTAATGAAAAACTGTTTTTT; CDR3: CASSLGQYATNEKLFF
size: .; J: TRBJ2-3; D: .; V: TRBV6-2/TRBV6-3; DNA: TGTGCCAGCAGTTATTTACGGGATACTAGTGTCGACGCAGATACGCAGTATTTT; CDR3: CASSYLRDTSVDADTQYF
size: .; J: TRBJ2-1; D: TRBD2; V: TRBV12-5; DNA: TGTGCTAGTGGTCCTCGGGGGGGCATTAATGAGCAGTTCTTC; CDR3: CASGPRGGINEQFF
size: .; J: TRBJ1-1; D: .; V: TRBV7-2; DNA: TGTGCCAGCAGCCCACAGGCGGGGGGGGGCGCGTTAACTGAAGCTTTCTTT; CDR3: CASSPQAGGGALTEAFF
size: .; J: TRBJ1-4; D: .; V: TRBV5-6; DNA: TGTGCCAGCAGCTTGGCCGGGGGGGAAAAACTGTTTTTT; CDR3: CASSLAGGEKLFF
size: .; J: TRBJ1-4; D: .; V: TRBV9; DNA: TGTGCCAGCAGCAACCAGGGGCGGGAAAAACTGTTTTTT; CDR3: CASSNQGREKLFF
size: .; J: TRBJ1-4; D: TRBD1; V: TRBV3-1/TRBV3-2; DNA: TGTGCCAGCAGCCAGGACAGGGGAAGTGAAAAACTGTTTTTT; CDR3: CASSQDRGSEKLFF
size: .; J: TRBJ2-5; D: .; V: TRBV9; DNA: TGTGCCAGCAGCGTAGGGGCGGGGGCCAGGGAGACCCAGTACTTC; CDR3: CASSVGAGARETQYF
size: many; J: TRBJ2-7; D: TRBD2; V: TRBV27; DNA: TGTGCCAGCCCTGGGGGACTATGCGGGATCCCTTACGAGCAGTACTTC; CDR3: CASPGGLCGIPYEQYF
size: .; J: TRBJ2-1; D: .; V: TRBV11-2; DNA: TGTGCCAGCAGCTTATTCTCAATAGTTGACAGGATCTATGAGCAGTTCTTC; CDR3: CASSLFSIVDRIYEQFF
size: .; J: TRBJ1-5; D: .; V: TRBV7-9; DNA: TGTGCCAGCAGCTTAGAAAAGTCGACAGATAACAATCAGCCCCAGCATTTT; CDR3: CASSLEKSTDNNQPQHF
size: .; J: TRBJ2-3; D: TRBD2; V: TRBV19; DNA: TGTGCCAGTAGTACGGGGGGGACGGATACGCAGTATTTT; CDR3: CASSTGGTDTQYF
size: .; J: TRBJ2-1; D: TRBD2; V: TRBV5-3; DNA: TGTGCCAGAAGCCCGGGACTAGCGGGGGGGACGGGCTACAATGAGCAGTTCTTC; CDR3: CARSPGLAGGTGYNEQFF
size: .; J: TRBJ2-2; D: .; V: TRBV19; DNA: TGTGCCAGTAGTATAGAATCGGGGTACGGGGAGCTGTTTTTT; CDR3: CASSIESGYGELFF
size: .; J: TRBJ1-2; D: TRBD1; V: TRBV7-9; DNA: TGTGCCAGCAGTATAGGGACAGCCTATGGCTACACCTTC; CDR3: CASSIGTAYGYTF
size: .; J: TRBJ2-5; D: TRBD1; V: TRBV10-2; DNA: TGCGCCAGCAGAGGGTACGGACAGGGGGCTGGAGAGACCCAGTACTTC; CDR3: CASRGYGQGAGETQYF
size: once; J: TRBJ2-1; D: TRBD2; V: TRBV30; DNA: TGTGCCTGGAGTGTTCTGGCGGGAGGGGTCGATGAGCAGTTCTTC; CDR3: CAWSVLAGGVDEQFF
size: .; J: TRBJ2-3; D: TRBD2; V: TRBV15; DNA: TGTGCCACCAGCAGAGCAAAGAGCGGGGGGGCCCATACGCAGTATTTT; CDR3: CATSRAKSGGAHTQYF
size: .; J: TRBJ1-2; D: .; V: TRBV6-5; DNA: TGTGCCAGCAGTTACTGGGGGGATATGGACTATGGCTACACCTTC; CDR3: CASSYWGDMDYGYTF
size: .; J: TRBJ1-6; D: .; V: TRBV7-2; DNA: TGTGCCAGCAGTCGAACCGGGACTTATAATTCACCCCTCCACTTT; CDR3: CASSRTGTYNSPLHF
size: .; J: TRBJ1-6; D: TRBD1; V: TRBV2; DNA: TGTGCCAGCAGTGAATCGAAAGGGACAGGGAATTCACCCCTCCACTTT; CDR3: CASSESKGTGNSPLHF
size: .; J: TRBJ2-1; D: .; V: TRBV5-1; DNA: TGCGCCAGCAGCTTGGAACAGAGCTCCTACAATGAGCAGTTCTTC; CDR3: CASSLEQSSYNEQFF
size: .; J: TRBJ1-1; D: .; V: TRBV7-9; DNA: TGTGCCAGCAGCTCGATGGGAGGGCTCGGCACTGAAGCTTTCTTT; CDR3: CASSSMGGLGTEAFF
size: .; J: TRBJ1-5; D: .; V: TRBV7-2; DNA: TGTGCCAGCAGCTTAAGCTATCAGCCCCAGCATTTT; CDR3: CASSLSYQPQHF
size: few; J: TRBJ1-2; D: TRBD1; V: TRBV5-6; DNA: TGTGCCAGCAGCCGGACAGGGAACTATGGCTACACCTTC; CDR3: CASSRTGNYGYTF
size: .; J: TRBJ1-3; D: .; V: TRBV4-1; DNA: TGCGCCAGCAGCCAAGATAGTTTGTCAGGCCGAAGTTACTCTGGAAACACCATATATTTT; CDR3: CASSQDSLSGRSYSGNTIYF
size: .; J: TRBJ1-6; D: .; V: TRBV13; DNA: TGTGCCAGCAGCTTACTACAGGGCAGGGATTCACCCCTCCACTTT; CDR3: CASSLLQGRDSPLHF
size: .; J: TRBJ1-2; D: .; V: TRBV19; DNA: TGTGCCAGTAGTATCGGCGCCGACGGAGCTAACTATGGCTACACCTTC; CDR3: CASSIGADGANYGYTF